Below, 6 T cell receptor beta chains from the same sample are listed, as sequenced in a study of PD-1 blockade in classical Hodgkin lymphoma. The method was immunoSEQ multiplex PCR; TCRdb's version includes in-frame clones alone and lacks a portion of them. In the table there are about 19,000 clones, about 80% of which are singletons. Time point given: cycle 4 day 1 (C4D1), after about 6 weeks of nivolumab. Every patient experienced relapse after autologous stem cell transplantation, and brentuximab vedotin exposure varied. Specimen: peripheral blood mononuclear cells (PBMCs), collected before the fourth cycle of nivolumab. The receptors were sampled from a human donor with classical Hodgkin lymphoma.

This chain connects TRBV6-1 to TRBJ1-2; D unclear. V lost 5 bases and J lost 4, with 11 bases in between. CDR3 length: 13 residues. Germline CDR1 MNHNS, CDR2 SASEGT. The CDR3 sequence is CASSRIELYGYTF. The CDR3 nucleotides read TGTGCCAGCAGTCGGATCGAGCTCTATGGCTACACCTTC.

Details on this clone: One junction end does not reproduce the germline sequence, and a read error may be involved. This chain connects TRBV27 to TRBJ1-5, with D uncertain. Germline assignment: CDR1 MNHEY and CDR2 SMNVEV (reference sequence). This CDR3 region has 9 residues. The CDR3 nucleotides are TGTGCCAGCAAGCAGCCCCAGCATTTT. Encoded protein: CASKQPQHF.

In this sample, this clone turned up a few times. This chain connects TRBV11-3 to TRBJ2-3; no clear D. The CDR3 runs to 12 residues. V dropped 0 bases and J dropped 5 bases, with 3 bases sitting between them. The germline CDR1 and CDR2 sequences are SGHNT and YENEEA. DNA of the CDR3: TGTGCCAGCAGCTTAGATGGAGATACGCAGTATTTT. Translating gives CASSLDGDTQYF.

In DNA form, the CDR3 reads TGTGCCAGCAGTACAGGGGATAGGAGTGGCTACACCTTC. Translated, it gives CASSTGDRSGYTF. The rearrangement links TRBV6-6 to TRBJ1-2; 7 positions agree with TRBD1. Losses at the gene ends were 5 bases for V and 7 bases for J; bases not matched to a gene: 7. Looked up from germline, CDR1 is MNHNY and CDR2 is SVGAGI (reference sequence). CDR3 length equals 13 residues.

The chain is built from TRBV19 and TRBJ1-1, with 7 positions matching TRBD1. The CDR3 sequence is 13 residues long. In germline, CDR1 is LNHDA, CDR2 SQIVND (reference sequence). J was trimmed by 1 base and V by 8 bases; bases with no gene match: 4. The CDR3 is CASEDRQNTEAFF. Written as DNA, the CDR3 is TGTGCCAGTGAGGACAGGCAGAACACTGAAGCTTTCTTT. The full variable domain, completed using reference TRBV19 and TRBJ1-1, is DGGITQSPKYLFRKEGQNVTLSCEQNLNHDAMYWYRQDPGQGLRLIYYSQIVNDFQKGDIAEGYSVSREKKESFPLTVTSAQKNPTAFYLCASEDRQNTEAFFGQGTRLTVV.

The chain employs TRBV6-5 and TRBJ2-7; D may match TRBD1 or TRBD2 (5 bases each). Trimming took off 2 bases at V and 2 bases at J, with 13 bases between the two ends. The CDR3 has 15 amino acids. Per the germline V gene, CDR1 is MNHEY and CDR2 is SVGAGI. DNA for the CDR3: TGTGCCAGCAGTTACCGGGACCTCCGGACCTACGAGCAGTACTTC. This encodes CASSYRDLRTYEQYF.